This is a list of T cell receptor beta chains from one sample in a study of identifying expanded T cells in peripheral blood. Clones were sequenced by immunoSEQ multiplex PCR, and TCRdb holds only the in-frame ones, with some missing. The data show about 100,000 clones, with around 88% seen just once and approximately 17% held by the top ten. Sequenced material: blood. These receptors were taken from a person between 18 and 70 years old in good health. CDR3s include the opening cysteine and the closing phenylalanine or tryptophan. A D gene is named only where the DNA matches it firmly. Not all rows give a size; the values are once, few, many and, for expanded clones, a class.

j_call d_call clone_size v_call cdr3_nt cdr3_aa
TRBJ2-2 - - TRBV7-2 TGTGCCAGCAGCCCGACAGGTACCGTTGGCACCGGGGAGCTGTTTTTT CASSPTGTVGTGELFF
TRBJ1-1 - few TRBV10-3 TGTGCCATCAGTACGGACCGCACTGAAGCTTTCTTT CAISTDRTEAFF
TRBJ1-5 - - TRBV5-5 TGTGCCAGCAGCTTCCAAGGGGGTGACCAGCCCCAGCATTTT CASSFQGGDQPQHF
TRBJ2-5 TRBD1 - TRBV5-4 TGTGCCAGCAGCTCTAGGACAGGGGGACAGCAAGAGACCCAGTACTTC CASSSRTGGQQETQYF
TRBJ2-2 TRBD1 - TRBV7-9 TGTGCCAGCACCCTAGATGGGACAGCCAGGAACACCGGGGAGCTGTTTTTT CASTLDGTARNTGELFF
TRBJ2-1 TRBD2 - TRBV29-1 TGCAGCGTTTCCGCCTTAGCGGGGGGGTCTTACAATGAGCAGTTCTTC CSVSALAGGSYNEQFF
TRBJ2-7 - - TRBV29-1 TGCAGCGTTCTCCTGATAGGCGAGCAGTACTTC CSVLLIGEQYF
TRBJ1-5 - - TRBV6-1 TGTGCCAGCAGTCTACTATATTATAGCAATCAGCCCCAGCATTTT CASSLLYYSNQPQHF
TRBJ2-3 - - TRBV5-6 TGTGCCAGCAGCTTCACGACTAGGGGCACAGATACGCAGTATTTT CASSFTTRGTDTQYF
TRBJ1-6 TRBD1 - TRBV9 TGTGCCAGCAGCCCCAGGACAGGGGGAAATTCACCCCTCCACTTT CASSPRTGGNSPLHF
TRBJ2-3 - - TRBV19 TGTGCCAGTAGTATAGTCCGGGGGACGGATACGCAGTATTTT CASSIVRGTDTQYF
TRBJ2-7 TRBD2 once TRBV5-1 TGCGCCAGCAGCTTGACTAGCGGGGGGTACGAGCAGTACTTC CASSLTSGGYEQYF
TRBJ2-1 TRBD2 - TRBV7-2 TGTGCCAGCAGCTCGCAAGCGGGAACGAATGAGCAGTTCTTC CASSSQAGTNEQFF
TRBJ2-1 TRBD2 once TRBV13 TGTGCCAGCAGCTTAGGAGCTAGCGGGACAAACAATGAGCAGTTCTTC CASSLGASGTNNEQFF
TRBJ2-2 TRBD1 - TRBV10-2 TGCGCCAGCAGTGAGTCCCAGGGGGCGGACACCGGGGAGCTGTTTTTT CASSESQGADTGELFF
TRBJ1-1 - - TRBV6-5 TGTGCCAGCAGTTACGTTGGAAGCACTGAAGCTTTCTTT CASSYVGSTEAFF
TRBJ1-2 - - TRBV2 TGTGCCAGCAGTGAGGGCAGGGCCCTCTATGGCTACACCTTC CASSEGRALYGYTF
TRBJ2-7 - - TRBV15 TGTGCCACCAGCAGAGACAGGGCCTCCTACGAGCAGTACTTC CATSRDRASYEQYF
TRBJ1-4 TRBD1 - TRBV4-2 TGTGCCAGCCGATCATTAGGACCGGGACAGGCCTTAACAACTAATGAAAAACTGTTTTTT CASRSLGPGQALTTNEKLFF
TRBJ2-5 - - TRBV18 TGTGCCAGCTCACCAGGGGGAAAAGAGACCCAGTACTTC CASSPGGKETQYF
TRBJ2-7 - - TRBV6-5 TGTGCCAGCAGAAATACCGGACAGTACGAGCAGTACTTC CASRNTGQYEQYF
TRBJ2-7 - - TRBV7-2 TGTGCCAGCAGCTTGGGTACACCGGACAGAAATTACGAGCAGTACTTC CASSLGTPDRNYEQYF
TRBJ2-7 - - TRBV6-5 TGTGCCAGCAGTCGGGACGGGGCCAGCTCCTACGAGCAGTACTTC CASSRDGASSYEQYF
TRBJ1-2 - - TRBV7-9 TGTGCCAGCAGCTCGCACTATGGCTACACCTTC CASSSHYGYTF
TRBJ1-1 - - TRBV28 TGTGCCAGCAGTTTCCGCGGGAACACTGAAGCTTTCTTT CASSFRGNTEAFF
TRBJ2-5 - - TRBV5-5 TGTGCCAGCAGCTTCAATTCAGGCAGGACAGACGGAAAGACCCAGTACTTC CASSFNSGRTDGKTQYF
TRBJ2-2 - - TRBV9 TGTGCCAGCAGCGCCCAATTTCAGGCGAACACCGGGGAGCTGTTTTTT CASSAQFQANTGELFF
TRBJ1-5 - - TRBV27 TGTGCCAGCAGTTTAAGTGCTAGCAATCAGCCCCAGCATTTT CASSLSASNQPQHF
TRBJ1-1 - - TRBV29-1 TGCAGCGTTGACTCGGGTTGGGCGATGAACACTGAAGCTTTCTTT CSVDSGWAMNTEAFF
TRBJ2-7 - - TRBV14 TGTGCCAGCAGCCAAGGAGGCGCTGGAAACTACGAGCAGTACTTC CASSQGGAGNYEQYF
TRBJ2-3 - - TRBV5-1 TGCGCCAGCAGCGCAGGGTTAAGCACAGATACGCAGTATTTT CASSAGLSTDTQYF
TRBJ2-2 - few TRBV7-6 TGTGCCAGCAGCCCCGGGGTCGGCACCGGGGAGCTGTTTTTT CASSPGVGTGELFF
TRBJ1-1 - once TRBV7-2 TGTGCCAGCAGCTCTAAGGTGAACACTGAAGCTTTCTTT CASSSKVNTEAFF
TRBJ1-4 - once TRBV7-2 TGTGCCAGCAGCTTAGAAGTGACACCCGAAAAACTGTTTTTT CASSLEVTPEKLFF
TRBJ2-5 TRBD2 - TRBV19 TGTGCCAGTAGTATACCGGGGGGGGAGACCCAGTACTTC CASSIPGGETQYF
TRBJ2-7 TRBD1 - TRBV30 TGTGCCTATTACGCCCGGGACAGGGTATCCTACGAGCAGTACTTC CAYYARDRVSYEQYF
TRBJ2-3 TRBD2 - TRBV11-3 TGTGCCAGCAGCTTACAAGCGGGGGGGGCAGATACGCAGTATTTT CASSLQAGGADTQYF
TRBJ2-5 - - TRBV5-1 TGCGCCAGCAGCTCGGGCTCAGGGGAAGAGACCCAGTACTTC CASSSGSGEETQYF
TRBJ2-7 - - TRBV7-7 TGTGCCAGCAGCCGACTACGGGAAGGGGAGCAGTACTTC CASSRLREGEQYF
TRBJ1-1 - - TRBV19 TGTGCCAGTAGGACCAGCACACCCACTGAAGCTTTCTTT CASRTSTPTEAFF
TRBJ2-1 TRBD2 - TRBV4-3 TGCGCCAGCAGCCAAGATTGGGCCGTAGCGGGGGGGCATAATGAGCAGTTCTTC CASSQDWAVAGGHNEQFF
TRBJ1-4 - - TRBV29-1 TGCAGCGTTGTGCAGGGCAAACTGTTTTTT CSVVQGKLFF
TRBJ2-5 - - TRBV18 TGTGCCAGCTCACTTACCAGGGGGGAAGAGACCCAGTACTTC CASSLTRGEETQYF
TRBJ2-1 - - TRBV7-8 TGTGCCAGCAGCTTAGGTACCGGGAAACCCTCCTACAATGAGCAGTTCTTC CASSLGTGKPSYNEQFF